This T cell receptor beta chain was sequenced in a study of control samples from healthy donors and cancer patients. Generated by immunoSEQ multiplex PCR, the TCRdb table keeps only in-frame clones and is missing some. Of 15,000 to 19,000 clones listed, 85% to 90% are singletons. The receptor was isolated from a woman in her seventies with colorectal cancer. The material sequenced was PBMCs.

The CDR3 DNA reads TGTGCCAGCAGCTTAGGACAGGGGGTATGGGATGAGCAGTTCTTC. Translated: CASSLGQGVWDEQFF. J is TRBJ2-1 and V is TRBV11-1; TRBD1 agrees at 9 bases. The CDR3 contains 15 residues. V gave up 1 base and J gave up 8 bases; unmatched junction bases: 6. Germline V CDR1 and CDR2: SGHAT, FQDESV (reference sequence).